Each of the 25 T cell receptor beta chains below was sequenced from the same sample in a study of shared clonotypes between healthy human individuals. Naive CD8 isolation took CD45RO-negative cells positively selected for CCR7 and excluded terminally differentiated effector memory CD45RA+ cells. Assay used: immunoSEQ multiplex PCR; TCRdb lists only in-frame clones, some missing. The sample shows about 1.9 million clones, 90% to 95% of them seen only once. The sample consisted of naive CD8+ T cells from PBMCs. All receptors derive from a man aged 18-30 years in good health. Some clones in this sample may be carry-over from other donors' samples.

The V gene is TRBV4-3, the J gene TRBJ2-5; D unclear. This CDR3 comprises 14 residues. Trimming took 0 bases from V and 4 from J, leaving 9 bases between them. Germline values: CDR1 LGHNA, CDR2 YSLEER. The DNA for the CDR3 is TGCGCCAGCAGCCAAGATGGCGGTATAGAGACCCAGTACTTC. Translating gives CASSQDGGIETQYF.

This chain connects TRBV4-1 to TRBJ1-1, with unresolved D. Germline values: CDR1 MGHRA, CDR2 YSYEKL. There are 14 residues in the CDR3. The V end lost 0 bases, the J end lost 8 bases, and 13 bases lay between the germline ends. The CDR3 sequence is CASSQEWGGMEAFF. CDR3 bases: TGCGCCAGCAGCCAAGAGTGGGGAGGGATGGAAGCTTTCTTT.

Worth noting for this clone: At the DNA level, this CDR3 is encoded by other sequences in the same sample as well. The rearrangement joins TRBV27 to TRBJ2-5; D possibly corresponds to TRBD2 (5 bases). Germline V gene sequence: CDR1 MNHEY, CDR2 SMNVEV (reference sequence). The CDR3 loop spans 12 amino acids. Trimming left V 8 bases short and J 5 bases short, with 12 bases between. CDR3 region: CASSWTGETQYF. The DNA for the CDR3 is TGTGCCAGCTCCTGGACGGGGGAGACCCAGTACTTC.

V gene TRBV27 combines with J gene TRBJ2-7; TRBD1 matches at 9 bases. The CDR3 consists of 15 residues. CDR1 MNHEY and CDR2 SMNVEV come from the germline V gene (reference sequence). The J segment lost 3 bases and the V segment lost 5 bases, leaving 8 bases of the junction unmatched. The CDR3 loop is CASSRPGQGVYEQYF. CDR3 bases: TGTGCCAGCAGTAGACCGGGACAGGGTGTCTACGAGCAGTACTTC.

The V call is TRBV5-5, the J call TRBJ2-2, with D possibly being TRBD2 (5 bases). Per the germline V gene, CDR1 is SGHKS and CDR2 is YYEKEE (reference sequence). Trimming shortened V by 5 bases and J by 3 bases, and 8 bases separated the two germline ends. CDR3 length: 13 residues. In DNA, the CDR3 is TGTGCCAGCAGGGGAGATTACACCGGGGAGCTGTTTTTT. It encodes CASRGDYTGELFF.

This chain joins TRBV5-6 and TRBJ2-7; D may match TRBD1 or TRBD2 (5 bases each). V lost 3 bases and J 4 bases, leaving 20 bases between the germline ends. Germline CDR1 reads SGHDT; CDR2 reads YYEEEE. The length of the CDR3 is 16 residues. The DNA for the CDR3 is TGTGCCAGCAGCTCCCCTGGGACCACGAAGCGGTACGAGCAGTACTTC. This codes for CASSSPGTTKRYEQYF.

The chain couples TRBV2 to TRBJ2-7; D possibly corresponds to TRBD2 (6 bases). The germline V and J ends were trimmed by 3 bases and 5 bases, with 11 bases remaining between them. Germline CDR1 reads SNHLY; CDR2 reads FYNNEI. The CDR3 totals 13 residues. CDR3 loop: CASSDEWGDEQYF. In DNA form, the CDR3 reads TGTGCCAGCAGTGATGAATGGGGGGACGAGCAGTACTTC.

The chain couples TRBV30 to TRBJ1-2; D ambiguous. Trimming shortened V by 1 base and J by 3 bases, and 15 bases separated the two germline ends. The germline V gene has CDR1 GTSNPN and CDR2 SVGIG (reference sequence). This CDR3 spans 15 amino acids. CDR3 coding DNA: TGTGCCTGGAGTGGCCTCAGGCATGTGGACTATGGCTACACCTTC. Encoded protein: CAWSGLRHVDYGYTF.

The V call is TRBV11-2, the J call TRBJ2-3; weak D call: TRBD2 (6 bases). Germline values: CDR1 SGHAT, CDR2 FQNNGV. The length of the CDR3 is 18 residues. V lost 5 bases and J 0 bases, leaving 21 bases between the germline ends. The DNA of the CDR3 is TGTGCCAGCAGCCACACTCTCGGGACTCTCCTAAGCACAGATACGCAGTATTTT. Translation gives CASSHTLGTLLSTDTQYF. Together with reference TRBV11-2 and TRBJ2-3, the CDR3 gives the full variable domain: EAGVAQSPRYKIIEKRQSVAFWCNPISGHATLYWYQQILGQGPKLLIQFQNNGVVDDSQLPKDRFSAERLKGVDSTLKIQPAKLEDSAVYLCASSHTLGTLLSTDTQYFGPGTRLTVL.

The chain carries TRBV10-3 and TRBJ1-1; D not certain. The length of the CDR3 is 15 residues. Per germline, CDR1 ENHRY and CDR2 SYGVKD. Trimming left V 0 bases short and J 0 bases short, with 8 bases between. The CDR3 region is CAISESSSVNTEAFF. DNA of the CDR3: TGTGCCATCAGTGAGTCTAGTTCTGTGAACACTGAAGCTTTCTTT.

This rearrangement joins TRBV13 to TRBJ1-2, with TRBD1 matching 7 bases. The germline gives CDR1 PRHDT, CDR2 FYEKMQ (reference sequence). The CDR3 covers 18 residues. J was trimmed by 4 bases and V by 0 bases; bases with no gene match: 14. CDR3: CASSLGGVQGPTIYGYTF. CDR3 in DNA: TGTGCCAGCAGCTTAGGGGGGGTACAGGGGCCGACGATCTATGGCTACACCTTC.

The J gene is TRBJ2-1, the V gene TRBV27; 10 bases agree with TRBD2. Trimming took 8 bases from V and 4 from J; bases not matched to a gene: 5. CDR1 and CDR2 from the germline V gene are MNHEY and SMNVEV (reference sequence). This CDR3 is built from 14 residues. The CDR3: CASALAGPYNEQFF. Written as DNA, the CDR3 is TGTGCCAGCGCACTAGCGGGACCTTACAATGAGCAGTTCTTC.

The chain combines TRBV2 with TRBJ1-1; D is uncertain. Trimming took off 4 bases at V and 5 bases at J, with 17 bases between the two ends. CDR1 and CDR2 (germline): SNHLY, FYNNEI. CDR3 length: 15 amino acids. The CDR3 spells CASSGNRVKGTEAFF. For the CDR3, the DNA is TGTGCCAGCAGTGGGAACCGGGTCAAGGGAACTGAAGCTTTCTTT.

This clone was seen a single time. The same CDR3 also results from other DNA sequences found in this sample. The CDR3 is CASSLGGTGELFF. CDR3 nucleotide sequence: TGTGCCAGCAGTTTGGGGGGCACCGGGGAGCTGTTTTTT. The chain is built from TRBV27 and TRBJ2-2; a possible D gene is TRBD2 (6 bases). Trimming removed 3 bases at V and 4 bases at J, with 6 bases between. This CDR3 region has 13 residues. Germline V CDR1 and CDR2: MNHEY, SMNVEV (reference sequence).

The rearrangement links TRBV7-8 to TRBJ2-5, with unresolved D. With 7 bases removed from V and 1 base from J, the gap between germline ends came to 7 bases. This CDR3 has 12 amino acids. Germline V gene lookup returns CDR1 SGHVS and CDR2 FQNEAQ. For the CDR3, the DNA is TGTGCCAGCACCCTTGGCCAAGAGACCCAGTACTTC. It yields the protein CASTLGQETQYF.

The chain employs TRBV6-6 and TRBJ2-3, with D possibly called TRBD1 or TRBD2 (5 bases each). Germline CDR1 is MNHNY and CDR2 is SVGAGI (reference sequence). The CDR3 consists of 13 residues. Trimming removed 2 bases from V and 4 bases from J, with 7 bases in between. The CDR3 DNA is TGTGCCAGCAGTTACCTGGGGGCAGATACGCAGTATTTT. Amino acids: CASSYLGADTQYF.

The chain uses TRBV9 and TRBJ1-5; 8 bases line up with TRBD1. Losses at the gene ends were 4 bases for V and 3 bases for J; bases not matched to a gene: 6. Germline-derived CDR1 and CDR2 are SGDLS and YYNGEE. CDR3 length equals 15 residues. The CDR3 loop is CASSPTGAFNQPQHF. The CDR3 DNA reads TGTGCCAGCAGCCCGACAGGGGCTTTCAATCAGCCCCAGCATTTT.

The chain is built from TRBV7-9 and TRBJ2-4; 11 bases map to TRBD1. V shed 5 bases, J shed 3 bases, and the junction held 0 bases outside the gene matches. Germline V CDR1 and CDR2: SEHNR, FQNEAQ (reference sequence). The CDR3 is made up of 14 amino acids. The CDR3 is CASSGTGGKNIQYF. CDR3 DNA sequence: TGTGCCAGCAGCGGGACAGGGGGCAAAAACATTCAGTACTTC.

The V gene is TRBV11-2, the J gene TRBJ2-3; D possibly corresponds to TRBD2 (6 bases). The V end lost 9 bases, the J end lost 0 bases, and 19 bases lay between the germline ends. The CDR3 extends over 16 amino acids. Germline CDR1 SGHAT, CDR2 FQNNGV. DNA of the CDR3: TGTGCCAGTTGCCCGGGGTACGGGAGTAGCACAGATACGCAGTATTTT. Its protein is CASCPGYGSSTDTQYF. Variable domain in full (rest from reference TRBV11-2 and TRBJ2-3): EAGVAQSPRYKIIEKRQSVAFWCNPISGHATLYWYQQILGQGPKLLIQFQNNGVVDDSQLPKDRFSAERLKGVDSTLKIQPAKLEDSAVYLCASCPGYGSSTDTQYFGPGTRLTVL.

This rearrangement joins TRBV6-6 to TRBJ2-1; possibly TRBD1 or TRBD2 for D (5 bases each). This CDR3 region has 16 residues. Trimming pared 3 bases from V and 6 bases from J, leaving 18 bases between. The germline CDR1 and CDR2 sequences are MNHNY and SVGAGI (reference sequence). The CDR3 reads CASSYQSELGGNEQFF. The CDR3, as DNA: TGTGCCAGCAGTTATCAATCCGAGCTTGGGGGCAATGAGCAGTTCTTC.

J is TRBJ1-5 and V is TRBV2, with 7 nucleotides matching TRBD1. Germline loops: CDR1 SNHLY, CDR2 FYNNEI. The ends lost 4 bases at V and 9 bases at J; junction bases unmatched: 9. The CDR3 length is 14 residues. The CDR3, as DNA: TGTGCCAGCAGTGGGGGGGACAGTCGTTGGCCCCAGCATTTT. It specifies CASSGGDSRWPQHF.

The rearrangement joins TRBV11-2 to TRBJ2-7; D tentatively fits TRBD1 or TRBD2 (5 bases each). This CDR3 spans 18 amino acids. CDR1 SGHAT and CDR2 FQNNGV come from the germline V gene. V was pared by 5 bases and J by 6 bases, with 29 bases between. The CDR3 region is CASSNRGVGVGVFGEQYF. In DNA form, the CDR3 reads TGTGCCAGCAGCAATAGGGGAGTCGGGGTAGGGGTTTTCGGCGAGCAGTACTTC.

This chain connects TRBV7-6 to TRBJ1-3; D is undetermined. The V end lost 0 bases, the J end lost 0 bases, and 9 bases lay between the germline ends. From germline, CDR1 is SGHVS and CDR2 FNYEAQ. The CDR3 runs to 16 residues. CDR3: CASSLAPPDSGNTIYF. The CDR3 nucleotides read TGTGCCAGCAGCTTAGCGCCGCCCGACTCTGGAAACACCATATATTTT.

J is TRBJ2-7 and V is TRBV14, with D possibly matching TRBD2 (6 bases). Germline CDR1 is SGHDN and CDR2 is FVKESK. Trimming took off 1 base at V and 3 bases at J, with 10 bases between the two ends. The CDR3 is made up of 14 amino acids. The CDR3 loop is CASSQGLVVYEQYF. The CDR3 nucleotides are TGTGCCAGCAGCCAAGGACTAGTCGTCTACGAGCAGTACTTC.

This clone was counted a single time. The CDR3 DNA is TGTGCCAGCAGAACCCTCACAGATACGCAGTATTTT. Translated: CASRTLTDTQYF. The V call is TRBV2, the J call TRBJ2-3; D uncertain. The CDR3 is 12 amino acids. CDR1 is SNHLY and CDR2 is FYNNEI in the germline V gene. The V end was cut by 6 bases, the J end by 2 bases, with 6 bases between.